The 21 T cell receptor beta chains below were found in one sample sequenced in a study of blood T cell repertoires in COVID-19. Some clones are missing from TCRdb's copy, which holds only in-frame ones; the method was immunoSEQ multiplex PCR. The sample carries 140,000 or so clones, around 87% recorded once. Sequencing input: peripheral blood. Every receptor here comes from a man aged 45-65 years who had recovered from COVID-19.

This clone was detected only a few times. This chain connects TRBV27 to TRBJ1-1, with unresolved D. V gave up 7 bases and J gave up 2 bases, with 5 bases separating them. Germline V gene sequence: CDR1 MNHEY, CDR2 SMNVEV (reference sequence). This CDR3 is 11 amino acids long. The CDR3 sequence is CASIHNTEAFF. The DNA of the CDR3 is TGTGCCAGCATCCATAACACTGAAGCTTTCTTT.

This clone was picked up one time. The CDR3 spells CASSLGHLSPLHF. CDR3 DNA: TGTGCCAGCAGTTTGGGACACCTTTCACCCCTCCACTTT. The rearrangement uses TRBV27 and TRBJ1-6; the D gene is possibly TRBD1 (6 bases). The CDR3 spans 13 residues. The germline V and J ends were trimmed by 3 bases and 9 bases, with 9 bases remaining between them. The germline V gene encodes CDR1 MNHEY and CDR2 SMNVEV (reference sequence).

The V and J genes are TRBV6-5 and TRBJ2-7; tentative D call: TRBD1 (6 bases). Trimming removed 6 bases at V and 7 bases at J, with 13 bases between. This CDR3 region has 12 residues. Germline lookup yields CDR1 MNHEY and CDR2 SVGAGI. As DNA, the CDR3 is TGTGCCAGCAGCGTGGGCGACAGGGAGCAGTACTTC. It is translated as CASSVGDREQYF.

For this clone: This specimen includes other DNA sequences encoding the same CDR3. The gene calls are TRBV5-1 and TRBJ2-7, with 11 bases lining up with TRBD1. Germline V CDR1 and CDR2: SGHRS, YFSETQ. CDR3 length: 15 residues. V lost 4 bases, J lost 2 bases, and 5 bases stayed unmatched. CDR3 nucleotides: TGCGCCAGCAGCACCGGGACAGGGGGAGCCTACGAGCAGTACTTC. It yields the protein CASSTGTGGAYEQYF.

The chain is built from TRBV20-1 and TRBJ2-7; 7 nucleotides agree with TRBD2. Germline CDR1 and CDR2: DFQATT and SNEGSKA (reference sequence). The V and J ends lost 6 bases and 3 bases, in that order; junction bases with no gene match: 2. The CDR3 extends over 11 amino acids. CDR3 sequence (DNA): TGCAGTGCCCGGGACTACTACGAGCAGTACTTC. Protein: CSARDYYEQYF.

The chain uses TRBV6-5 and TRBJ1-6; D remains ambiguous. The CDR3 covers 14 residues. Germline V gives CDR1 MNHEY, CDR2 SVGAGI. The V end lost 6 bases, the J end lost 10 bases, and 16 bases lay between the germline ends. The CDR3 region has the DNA TGTGCCAGCAGACCCCTAAATAGATGGTCACCCCTCCACTTT. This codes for CASRPLNRWSPLHF.

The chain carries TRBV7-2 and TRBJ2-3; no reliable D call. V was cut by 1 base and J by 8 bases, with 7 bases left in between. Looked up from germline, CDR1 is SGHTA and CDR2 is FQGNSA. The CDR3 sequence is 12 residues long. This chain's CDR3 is CASSLDRVTQYF. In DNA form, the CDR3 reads TGTGCCAGCAGCTTAGATCGGGTTACGCAGTATTTT.

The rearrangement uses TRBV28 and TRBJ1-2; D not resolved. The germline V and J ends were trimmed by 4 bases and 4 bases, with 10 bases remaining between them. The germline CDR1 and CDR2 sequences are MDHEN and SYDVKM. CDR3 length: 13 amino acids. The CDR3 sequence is CASSSHGIYGYTF. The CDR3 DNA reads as TGTGCCAGCAGTTCCCACGGTATCTATGGCTACACCTTC.

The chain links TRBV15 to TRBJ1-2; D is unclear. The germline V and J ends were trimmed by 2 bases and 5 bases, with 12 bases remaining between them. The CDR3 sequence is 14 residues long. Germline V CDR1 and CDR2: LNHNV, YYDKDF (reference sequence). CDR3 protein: CATSRNYGKYGYTF. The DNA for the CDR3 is TGTGCCACCAGCAGAAACTACGGGAAGTATGGCTACACCTTC.

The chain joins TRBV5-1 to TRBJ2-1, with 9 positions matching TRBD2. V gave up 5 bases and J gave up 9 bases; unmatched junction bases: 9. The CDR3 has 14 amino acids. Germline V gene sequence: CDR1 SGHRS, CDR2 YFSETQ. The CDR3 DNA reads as TGCGCCAGCAGATCCCTAGCGGGGAGGGGTGAGCAGTTCTTC. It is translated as CASRSLAGRGEQFF.

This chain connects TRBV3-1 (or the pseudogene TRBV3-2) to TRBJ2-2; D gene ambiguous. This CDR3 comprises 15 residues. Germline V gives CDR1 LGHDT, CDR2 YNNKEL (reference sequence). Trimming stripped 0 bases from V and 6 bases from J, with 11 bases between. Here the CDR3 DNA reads TGTGCCAGCAGCCAAGATTCACTGGGCGCCGGGGAGCTGTTTTTT. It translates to CASSQDSLGAGELFF.

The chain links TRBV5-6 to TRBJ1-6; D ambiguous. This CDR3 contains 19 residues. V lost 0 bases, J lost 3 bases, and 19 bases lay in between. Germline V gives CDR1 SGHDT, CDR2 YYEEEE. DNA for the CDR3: TGTGCCAGCAGCTTGGCCAAAGCACAGTTTACCCTCTATAATTCACCCCTCCACTTT. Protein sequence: CASSLAKAQFTLYNSPLHF.

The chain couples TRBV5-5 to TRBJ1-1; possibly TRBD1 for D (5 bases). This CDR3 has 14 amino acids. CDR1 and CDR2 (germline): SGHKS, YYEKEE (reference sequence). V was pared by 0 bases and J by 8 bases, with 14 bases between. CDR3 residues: CASSLGLAGVEAFF. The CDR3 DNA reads TGTGCCAGCAGCTTGGGTCTGGCGGGGGTAGAAGCTTTCTTT.

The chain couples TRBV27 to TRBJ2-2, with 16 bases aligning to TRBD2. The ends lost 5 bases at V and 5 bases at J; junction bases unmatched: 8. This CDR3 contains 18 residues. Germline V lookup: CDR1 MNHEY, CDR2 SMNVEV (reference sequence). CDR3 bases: TGTGCCAGCAGTCCGGGACTAGCGGGGGGGCTTGGTACCGGGGAGCTGTTTTTT. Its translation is CASSPGLAGGLGTGELFF.

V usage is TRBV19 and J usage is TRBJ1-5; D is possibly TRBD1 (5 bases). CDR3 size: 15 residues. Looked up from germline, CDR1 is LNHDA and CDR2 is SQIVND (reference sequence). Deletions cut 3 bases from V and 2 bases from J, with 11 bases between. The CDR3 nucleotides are TGTGCCAGTAGTATTCTTCTAGGGGGCAATCAGCCCCAGCATTTT. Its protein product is CASSILLGGNQPQHF.

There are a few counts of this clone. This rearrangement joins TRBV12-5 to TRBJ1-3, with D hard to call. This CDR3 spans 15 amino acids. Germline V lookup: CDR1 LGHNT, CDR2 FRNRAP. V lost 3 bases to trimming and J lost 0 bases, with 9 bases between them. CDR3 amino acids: CASGFAPSSGNTIYF. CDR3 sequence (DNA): TGTGCTAGTGGTTTCGCCCCGAGCTCTGGAAACACCATATATTTT. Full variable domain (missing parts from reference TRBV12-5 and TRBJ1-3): DARVTQTPRHKVTEMGQEVTMRCQPILGHNTVFWYRQTMMQGLELLAYFRNRAPLDDSGMPKDRFSAEMPDATLATLKIQPSEPRDSAVYFCASGFAPSSGNTIYFGEGSWLTVV.

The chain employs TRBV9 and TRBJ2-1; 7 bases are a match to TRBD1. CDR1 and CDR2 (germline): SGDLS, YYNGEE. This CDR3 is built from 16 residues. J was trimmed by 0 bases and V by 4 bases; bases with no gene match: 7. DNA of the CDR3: TGTGCCAGCAGCCCCCGACAGGGCCTCTCCTACAATGAGCAGTTCTTC. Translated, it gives CASSPRQGLSYNEQFF.

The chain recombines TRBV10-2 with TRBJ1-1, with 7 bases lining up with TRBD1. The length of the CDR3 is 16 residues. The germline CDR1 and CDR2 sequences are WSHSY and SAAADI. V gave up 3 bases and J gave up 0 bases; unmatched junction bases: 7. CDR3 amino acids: CASSDLGRGMNTEAFF. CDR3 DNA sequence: TGCGCCAGCAGTGATTTGGGCAGGGGGATGAACACTGAAGCTTTCTTT.

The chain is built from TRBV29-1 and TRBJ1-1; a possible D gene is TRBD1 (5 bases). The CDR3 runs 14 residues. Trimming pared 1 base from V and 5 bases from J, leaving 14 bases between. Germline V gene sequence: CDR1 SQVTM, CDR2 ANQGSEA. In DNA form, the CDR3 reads TGCAGCGTTGAAGTGAACCTGGGGGGGACTGAAGCTTTCTTT. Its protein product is CSVEVNLGGTEAFF.

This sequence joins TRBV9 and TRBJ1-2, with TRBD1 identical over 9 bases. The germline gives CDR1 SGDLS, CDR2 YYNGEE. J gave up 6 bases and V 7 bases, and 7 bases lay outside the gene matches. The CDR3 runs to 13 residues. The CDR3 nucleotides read TGTGCCAGCGGAGAAGACAGGGGGAATGGCTACACCTTC. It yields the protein CASGEDRGNGYTF.

CDR3 sequence reads: CASSLLAENTEAFF. CDR3 coding DNA: TGTGCCAGCAGCTTATTGGCAGAAAACACTGAAGCTTTCTTT. This rearrangement joins TRBV7-9 to TRBJ1-1; D unresolved. The V end was cut by 2 bases, the J end by 2 bases, with 9 bases between. The CDR3 runs 14 residues. CDR1 is SEHNR and CDR2 is FQNEAQ in the germline V gene (reference sequence). Supplemented by reference TRBV7-9 and TRBJ1-1, the full variable domain reads DTGVSQNPRHKITKRGQNVTFRCDPISEHNRLYWYRQTLGQGPEFLTYFQNEAQLEKSRLLSDRFSAERPKGSFSTLEIQRTEQGDSAMYLCASSLLAENTEAFFGQGTRLTVV.